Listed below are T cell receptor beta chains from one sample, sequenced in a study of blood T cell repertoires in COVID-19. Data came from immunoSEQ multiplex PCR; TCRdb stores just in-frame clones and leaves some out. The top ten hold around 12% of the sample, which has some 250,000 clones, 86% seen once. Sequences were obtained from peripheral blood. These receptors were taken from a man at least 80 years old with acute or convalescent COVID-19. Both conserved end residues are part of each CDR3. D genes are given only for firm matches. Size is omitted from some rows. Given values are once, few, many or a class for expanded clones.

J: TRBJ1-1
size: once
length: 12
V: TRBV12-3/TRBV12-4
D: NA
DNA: TGTGCCAGCAAGCCGATGAACACTGAAGCTTTCTTT
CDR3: CASKPMNTEAFF

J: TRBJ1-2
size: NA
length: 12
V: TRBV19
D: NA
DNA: TGTGCCAGTAGTCTACAGGCCTATGGCTACACCTTC
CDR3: CASSLQAYGYTF

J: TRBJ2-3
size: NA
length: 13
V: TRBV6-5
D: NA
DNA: TGTGCCAGCAGTACCGGCGCGGGAACTACGCAGTATTTT
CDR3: CASSTGAGTTQYF

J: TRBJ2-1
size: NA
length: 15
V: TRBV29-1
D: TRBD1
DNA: TGCAGCGTTGATGTGGGACAGGGGCTTTTAAATGAGCAGTTCTTC
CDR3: CSVDVGQGLLNEQFF

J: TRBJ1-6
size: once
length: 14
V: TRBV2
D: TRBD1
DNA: TGTGCCAGCAGTAAACAGGGGGCAGCGGCACCCCTCCACTTT
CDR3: CASSKQGAAAPLHF

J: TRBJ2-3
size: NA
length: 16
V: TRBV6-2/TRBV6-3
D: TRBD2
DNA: TGTGCCAGCAGTTACTCCCGGGGGGGCGTATCAGATACGCAGTATTTT
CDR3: CASSYSRGGVSDTQYF

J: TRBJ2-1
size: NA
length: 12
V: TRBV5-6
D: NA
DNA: TGTGCCAGCAGCTTAGGGGTTAACGAGCAGTTCTTC
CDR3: CASSLGVNEQFF

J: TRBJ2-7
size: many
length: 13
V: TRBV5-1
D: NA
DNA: TGCGCCAGCAGCTCGCAGGGGAGGGGCGAGCAGTACTTC
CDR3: CASSSQGRGEQYF

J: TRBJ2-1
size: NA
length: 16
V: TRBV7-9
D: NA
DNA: TGTGCCAGCAGCTTAGGGCATAGCGGAGCTTACAATGAGCAGTTCTTC
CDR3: CASSLGHSGAYNEQFF

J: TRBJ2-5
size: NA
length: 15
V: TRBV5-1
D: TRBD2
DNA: TGCGCCAGCAGCGGTAGCGGGACCGGGGGGGAGACCCAGTACTTC
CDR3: CASSGSGTGGETQYF

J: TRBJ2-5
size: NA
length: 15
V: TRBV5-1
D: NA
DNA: TGCGCCAGCAGCTTCGGACAGACTCTCCAAGAGACCCAGTACTTC
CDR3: CASSFGQTLQETQYF

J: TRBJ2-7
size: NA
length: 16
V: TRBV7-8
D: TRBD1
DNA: TGTGCCAGCAGCCTTGGACAGGGAGAGGGTCCCTACGAGCAGTACTTC
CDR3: CASSLGQGEGPYEQYF

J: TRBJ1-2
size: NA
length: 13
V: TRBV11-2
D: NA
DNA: TGTGCCAGCAGCCCGCCGGGGGGGGGTGGCTACACCTTC
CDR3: CASSPPGGGGYTF

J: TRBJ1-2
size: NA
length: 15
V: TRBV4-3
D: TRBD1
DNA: TGCGCCAGCAGCCAAACAGGGGCGCGAGTACATGGCTACACCTTC
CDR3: CASSQTGARVHGYTF

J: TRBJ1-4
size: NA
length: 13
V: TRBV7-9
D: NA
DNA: TGTGCCAGCAGCCCCCCCCCGAATGAAAAACTGTTTTTT
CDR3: CASSPPPNEKLFF

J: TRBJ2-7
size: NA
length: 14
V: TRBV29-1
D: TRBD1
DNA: TGCAGCGTTGGGGTCAGGGGGAGCTCCTACGAGCAGTACTTC
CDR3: CSVGVRGSSYEQYF

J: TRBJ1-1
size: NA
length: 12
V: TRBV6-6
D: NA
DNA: TGTGCCAGCGTTCGGGGGAACACTGAAGCTTTCTTT
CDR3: CASVRGNTEAFF